The TCR beta chain under discussion was sequenced for a study of cytomegalovirus exposure and HLA in healthy donors. Study outcomes and limitations: HLA alleles were associated with around 17,000 TCR beta sequences in a later analysis at 0.05 false discovery rate. The authors later linked a missense DCLRE1C variant to TCR beta V- and J-gene trimming.

A word on this clone: Its target is not known.

In germline, CDR1 is SGHRS, CDR2 YFSETQ. V was trimmed by 2 bases and J by 8 bases, leaving 16 bases between them. CDR3 length: 14 amino acids. PCR was performed using 60 Vbeta and 13 Jbeta primers. The protocol was immunoSEQ multiplex PCR, while the TCRdb copy is restricted to in-frame clones and leaves out a portion. The table lists fewer than 250,000 clones, approximately 79% of them singletons, with roughly 1.9% in the top ten. The rearrangement links TRBV5-1 to TRBJ1-2; tentative D call: TRBD1 (5 bases). The sample consisted of PBMCs. This TCR was recovered from a male donor in good health and CMV-seronegative. Here the CDR3 reads CASSFSTAPGGYTF. In DNA form, the CDR3 reads TGCGCCAGCAGCTTTTCGACAGCCCCGGGCGGCTACACCTTC. Full variable domain (rest looked up from reference TRBV5-1 and TRBJ1-2): KAGVTQTPRYLIKTRGQQVTLSCSPISGHRSVSWYQQTPGQGLQFLFEYFSETQRNKGNFPGRFSGRQFSNSRSEMNVSTLELGDSALYLCASSFSTAPGGYTFGSGTRLTVV.